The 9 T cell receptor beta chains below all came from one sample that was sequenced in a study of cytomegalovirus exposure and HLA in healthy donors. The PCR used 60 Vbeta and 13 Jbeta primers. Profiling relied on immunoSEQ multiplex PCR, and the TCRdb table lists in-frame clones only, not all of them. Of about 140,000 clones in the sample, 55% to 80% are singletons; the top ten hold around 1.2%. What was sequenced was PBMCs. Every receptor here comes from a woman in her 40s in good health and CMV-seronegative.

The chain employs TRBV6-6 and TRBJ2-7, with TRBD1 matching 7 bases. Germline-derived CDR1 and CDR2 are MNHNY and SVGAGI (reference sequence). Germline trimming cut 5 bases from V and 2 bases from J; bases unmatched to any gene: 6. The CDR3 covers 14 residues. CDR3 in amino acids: CASSDRDRTYEQYF. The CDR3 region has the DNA TGTGCCAGCAGTGACAGGGATCGGACCTACGAGCAGTACTTC.

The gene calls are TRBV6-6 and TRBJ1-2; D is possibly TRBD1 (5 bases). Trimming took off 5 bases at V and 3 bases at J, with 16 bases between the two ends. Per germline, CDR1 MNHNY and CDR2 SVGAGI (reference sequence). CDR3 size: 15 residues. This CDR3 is CASSTWQGGHYGYTF. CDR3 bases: TGTGCCAGCAGTACCTGGCAGGGAGGACACTATGGCTACACCTTC.

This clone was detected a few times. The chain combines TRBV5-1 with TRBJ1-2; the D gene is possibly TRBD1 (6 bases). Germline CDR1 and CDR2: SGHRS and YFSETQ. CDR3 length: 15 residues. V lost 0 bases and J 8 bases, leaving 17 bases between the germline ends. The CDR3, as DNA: TGCGCCAGCAGCTTGGCCGTGACAGGCGGAGGCGGCTACACCTTC. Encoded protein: CASSLAVTGGGGYTF.

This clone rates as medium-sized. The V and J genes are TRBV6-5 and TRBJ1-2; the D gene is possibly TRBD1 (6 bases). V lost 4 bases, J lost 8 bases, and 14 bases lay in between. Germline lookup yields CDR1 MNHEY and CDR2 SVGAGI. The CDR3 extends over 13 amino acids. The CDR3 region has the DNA TGTGCCAGCAGTTCACCACAGGGAAAAGGCTACACCTTC. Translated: CASSSPQGKGYTF.

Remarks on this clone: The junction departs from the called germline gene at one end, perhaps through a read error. This chain's CDR3 is CASSRGTTGETQYF. CDR3 nucleotide sequence: TGTGCTAGCAGCCGCGGGACCACTGGAGAGACCCAGTACTTC. The chain links TRBV7-7 to TRBJ2-5; tentatively, D is TRBD2 (6 bases). Looked up from germline, CDR1 is SSHAT and CDR2 is FNYEAQ (reference sequence). The CDR3 is 14 residues long. The full variable domain, in which reference TRBV7-7 and TRBJ2-5 provide the parts outside the CDR3, is GAGVSQSPRYKVTKRGQDVTLRCDPISSHATLYWYQQALGQGPEFLTYFNYEAQPDKSGLPSDRFSAERPEGSISTLTIQRTEQRDSAMYRCASSRGTTGETQYFGPGTRLLVL.

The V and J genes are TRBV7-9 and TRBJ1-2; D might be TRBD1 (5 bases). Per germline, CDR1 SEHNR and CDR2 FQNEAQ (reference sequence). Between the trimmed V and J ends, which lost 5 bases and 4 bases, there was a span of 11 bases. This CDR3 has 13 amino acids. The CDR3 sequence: CASSPGGGYGYTF. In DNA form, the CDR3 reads TGTGCCAGCAGCCCTGGGGGGGGCTATGGCTACACCTTC.

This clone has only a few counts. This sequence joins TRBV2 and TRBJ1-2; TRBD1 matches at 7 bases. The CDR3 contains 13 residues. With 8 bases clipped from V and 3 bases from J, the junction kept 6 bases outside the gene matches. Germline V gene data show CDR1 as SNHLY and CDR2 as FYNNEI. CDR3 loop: CASSQGPDYGYTF. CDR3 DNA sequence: TGTGCCAGCTCACAGGGGCCGGACTATGGCTACACCTTC.

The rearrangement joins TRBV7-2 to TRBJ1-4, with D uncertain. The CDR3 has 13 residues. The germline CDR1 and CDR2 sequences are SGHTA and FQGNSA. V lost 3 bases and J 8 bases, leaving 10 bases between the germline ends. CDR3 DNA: TGTGCCAGCAGCTTGTACAGTAAGGAAAAACTGTTTTTT. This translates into CASSLYSKEKLFF. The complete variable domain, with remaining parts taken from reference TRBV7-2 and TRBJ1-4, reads GAGVSQSPSNKVTEKGKDVELRCDPISGHTALYWYRQSLGQGLEFLIYFQGNSAPDKSGLPSDRFSAERTGGSVSTLTIQRTQQEDSAVYLCASSLYSKEKLFFGSGTQLSVL.

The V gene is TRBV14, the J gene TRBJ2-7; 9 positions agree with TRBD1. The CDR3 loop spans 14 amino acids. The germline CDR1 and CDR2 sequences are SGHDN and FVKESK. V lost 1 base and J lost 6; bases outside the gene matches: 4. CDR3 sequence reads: CASSQGGTGSEQYF. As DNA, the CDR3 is TGTGCCAGCAGCCAAGGGGGGACAGGGAGCGAGCAGTACTTC.